The 31 T cell receptor beta chains in this list originate from one sample, sequenced in a study of Ad26.COV2.S vaccination and SARS-CoV-2 variants (dated by TCRdb to about 2021). The method behind the library was the immunoSEQ multiplex PCR assay. Imported from immuneACCESS, the table was reduced by TCRdb to in-frame sequences with V and J called. These copies leave out some clones; in studies compared against another copy, an unresolved V gene accounts for under half, and the cause of the remainder is not known. The sample table shows some 640,000 clones, and roughly 90% are seen once. Around 1.5% of the sample is held by the ten biggest clonotypes. The intended sense of this specimen's treatment or condition label: some 20 received Ad26.COV2.S at low or high dose, single or two shots; about 5 received placebo; per-sample allocation not given. Repertoires of vaccine and placebo recipients were sequenced from samples taken on day 63 after the first injection.

The sequenced sample was peripheral blood, obtained in a trial of Ad26.COV2.S vaccine versus placebo. The origin of the receptors is a person between 18 and 65 years old who received the Ad26.COV2.S COVID-19 vaccine or a placebo.

The chain combines TRBV7-6 with TRBJ1-1; D possibly corresponds to TRBD1 (5 bases). Germline V gene lookup returns CDR1 SGHVS and CDR2 FNYEAQ. V was pared by 3 bases and J by 4 bases, with 9 bases between. The length of the CDR3 is 13 residues. The CDR3 nucleotides are TGTGCCAGCAGCTTGGGGGTGGGCACTGAAGCTTTCTTT. As protein: CASSLGVGTEAFF. The full variable domain, in which reference TRBV7-6 and TRBJ1-1 provide the parts outside the CDR3, is GAGVSQSPRYKVTKRGQDVALRCDPISGHVSLYWYRQALGQGPEFLTYFNYEAQQDKSGLPNDRFSAERPEGSISTLTIQRTEQRDSAMYRCASSLGVGTEAFFGQGTRLTVV.

The chain links TRBV30 to TRBJ1-2; 8 bases fit TRBD1. There are 13 residues in the CDR3. With 8 bases clipped from V and 2 bases from J, the junction kept 7 bases outside the gene matches. Germline assignment: CDR1 GTSNPN and CDR2 SVGIG (reference sequence). The CDR3 DNA reads as TGTGCCCTTGGACAGGGAGGGAACTATGGCTACACCTTC. Its translation is CALGQGGNYGYTF.

The rearrangement uses TRBV18 and TRBJ2-3, with 12 bases lining up with TRBD2. Germline lookup yields CDR1 KGHSH and CDR2 LQKENI. The CDR3 is 17 residues long. V dropped 3 bases and J dropped 2; count of bases not matched to a gene: 6. The CDR3 loop is CASSPPSGGDYTDTQYF. The CDR3 coding sequence is TGTGCCAGCTCACCCCCTAGCGGGGGGGATTACACAGATACGCAGTATTTT.

This clone was seen once. CDR3 coding DNA: TGTGCCAGCAGGGTTACAGGGGGAGGTAGAACTGAAGCTTTCTTT. Residues: CASRVTGGGRTEAFF. V usage is TRBV2 and J usage is TRBJ1-1; 8 nucleotides agree with TRBD1. The CDR3 covers 15 residues. Germline assignment: CDR1 SNHLY and CDR2 FYNNEI. Trimming took 6 bases from V and 5 from J; bases not matched to a gene: 11.

The rearrangement joins TRBV4-1 to TRBJ2-2; 15 nucleotides match TRBD2. The V gene's germline CDR1 is MGHRA and CDR2 YSYEKL. This CDR3 has 17 residues. The V segment lost 4 bases and the J segment 5 bases; nucleotides outside the gene matches: 5. CDR3: CASSRGLAGGATGELFF. CDR3 sequence (DNA): TGCGCCAGCAGCCGGGGACTAGCGGGGGGTGCTACCGGGGAGCTGTTTTTT.

This clone was found once. The chain has TRBV7-9 and TRBJ1-2; possible D gene TRBD1, 5 bases. Trimming left V 2 bases short and J 4 bases short, with 20 bases between. Germline loops: CDR1 SEHNR, CDR2 FQNEAQ (reference sequence). The CDR3 sequence is 17 residues long. The CDR3 here is CASSLTGTGVQGYGYTF. The CDR3 bases are TGTGCCAGCAGCTTAACCGGGACCGGGGTGCAGGGCTATGGCTACACCTTC.

This chain uses TRBV5-1 with TRBJ2-5; unclear D gene. Germline lookup yields CDR1 SGHRS and CDR2 YFSETQ. V was shortened by 4 bases and J by 8 bases, with 18 bases between the two germline ends. This CDR3 spans 14 amino acids. The CDR3 here is CASSLPDIDRTQYF. Here the CDR3 DNA reads TGCGCCAGCAGCCTCCCCGACATCGATCGTACCCAGTACTTC. The variable domain in full, completed from reference TRBV5-1 and TRBJ2-5, reads KAGVTQTPRYLIKTRGQQVTLSCSPISGHRSVSWYQQTPGQGLQFLFEYFSETQRNKGNFPGRFSGRQFSNSRSEMNVSTLELGDSALYLCASSLPDIDRTQYFGPGTRLLVL.

The CDR3 sequence is CASSQDPQGGEKLFF. In DNA, the CDR3 is TGTGCCAGCAGCCAAGATCCCCAGGGGGGGGAAAAACTGTTTTTT. The chain carries TRBV3-1 (or the pseudogene TRBV3-2) and TRBJ1-4; 7 bases line up with TRBD1. Germline-derived CDR1 and CDR2 are LGHDT and YNNKEL (reference sequence). The CDR3 contains 15 residues. With 0 bases clipped from V and 8 bases from J, the junction kept 6 bases outside the gene matches.

This chain connects TRBV19 to TRBJ1-6, with D perhaps matching TRBD1 (5 bases). The CDR3 length is 14 residues. Per germline, CDR1 LNHDA and CDR2 SQIVND (reference sequence). Trimming shortened V by 8 bases and J by 10 bases, and 18 bases separated the two germline ends. The CDR3, as DNA: TGTGCCAGTGGCGCGGACGGCTGGGACTCACCCCTCCACTTT. It is translated as CASGADGWDSPLHF. The entire variable domain, with the rest obtained from reference TRBV19 and TRBJ1-6, is as follows: DGGITQSPKYLFRKEGQNVTLSCEQNLNHDAMYWYRQDPGQGLRLIYYSQIVNDFQKGDIAEGYSVSREKKESFPLTVTSAQKNPTAFYLCASGADGWDSPLHFGNGTRLTVT.

The J gene is TRBJ2-3, the V gene TRBV7-9; 10 bases align to TRBD2. This CDR3 is 16 amino acids long. Unmatched junction bases numbered 8, after V lost 2 bases and J lost 6 bases. Germline CDR1 SEHNR, CDR2 FQNEAQ (reference sequence). CDR3 amino acids: CASSLPSGGGHDTQYF. The CDR3 DNA follows: TGTGCCAGCAGCTTACCTAGCGGGGGTGGCCACGATACGCAGTATTTT.

This clone showed up just once. The V and J genes are TRBV3-1 (or the pseudogene TRBV3-2) and TRBJ2-2, with 7 bases identical to TRBD2. The CDR3 totals 16 residues. CDR1 is LGHDT, CDR2 YNNKEL, per germline (reference sequence). Germline trimming cut 2 bases from V and 7 bases from J; bases unmatched to any gene: 10. The DNA for the CDR3 is TGTGCCAGCAGCCAAACTTCTCGGGGGGTGGTCGGGGAGCTGTTTTTT. Its translation is CASSQTSRGVVGELFF.

The chain combines TRBV15 with TRBJ2-7; 9 positions match TRBD1. Trimming at V came to 4 bases and at J to 4 bases, leaving 5 bases not matched to a gene. The germline V gene encodes CDR1 LNHNV and CDR2 YYDKDF (reference sequence). This CDR3 is built from 14 residues. CDR3 coding DNA: TGTGCCACCAGCAAAGGACAGGGGCAATACGAGCAGTACTTC. Protein product: CATSKGQGQYEQYF.

The chain employs TRBV29-1 and TRBJ1-3; tentative D call: TRBD1 (5 bases). Trimming shortened V by 7 bases and J by 4 bases, and 14 bases separated the two germline ends. This CDR3 comprises 13 residues. Germline V CDR1 and CDR2: SQVTM, ANQGSEA. Here the CDR3 reads CSATLEGGNTIYF. The CDR3 coding sequence is TGCAGCGCCACCTTGGAGGGGGGAAACACCATATATTTT.

The chain couples TRBV5-4 to TRBJ2-1; 7 nucleotides align to TRBD1. The CDR3 consists of 14 residues. The J segment lost 3 bases and the V segment lost 3 bases, leaving 3 bases of the junction unmatched. Germline CDR1 is SGHNT and CDR2 is YYREEE (reference sequence). The DNA of the CDR3 is TGTGCCAGCAGCTCGACAGGGAACTACAATGAGCAGTTCTTC. This translates into CASSSTGNYNEQFF.

This CDR3 is CASTGAGRETQYF. The CDR3 nucleotides read TGTGCCAGCACTGGGGCGGGGAGGGAGACCCAGTACTTC. This chain connects TRBV6-5 to TRBJ2-5; a possible D gene is TRBD2 (6 bases). The CDR3 consists of 13 residues. The V gene lost 7 bases and the J gene lost 5 bases, with 14 bases spanning the gap. CDR1 and CDR2 from the germline V gene are MNHEY and SVGAGI.

About this clone itself: This same CDR3 is encoded by further DNA sequences in the sample. The V call is TRBV18, the J call TRBJ2-3, with D hard to call. Trimming stripped 0 bases from V and 3 bases from J, with 4 bases between. From germline, CDR1 is KGHSH and CDR2 LQKENI. The CDR3 contains 13 residues. CDR3 in amino acids: CASSPPETDTQYF. The CDR3 DNA is TGTGCCAGCTCACCACCGGAGACAGATACGCAGTATTTT.

V and J are TRBV7-2 and TRBJ2-7; the D gene is possibly TRBD2 (5 bases). The CDR3 consists of 14 residues. V gave up 0 bases and J gave up 5 bases, with 11 bases separating them. Germline CDR1 reads SGHTA; CDR2 reads FQGNSA. The CDR3 nucleotides are TGTGCCAGCAGCTTAGCGGGCGGAGGCAACGAGCAGTACTTC. Translated, it gives CASSLAGGGNEQYF.

The rearrangement links TRBV7-8 to TRBJ2-1; TRBD1 aligns across 7 bases. Germline V CDR1 and CDR2: SGHVS, FQNEAQ. Trimming removed 1 base from V and 0 bases from J; junction bases left unmatched: 3. The CDR3 runs 16 residues. The CDR3 DNA reads TGTGCCAGCAGCTTAGTGGACAGGAGCTCCTACAATGAGCAGTTCTTC. Residues: CASSLVDRSSYNEQFF.

The J gene is TRBJ2-3, the V gene TRBV7-8; no definite D call. With 0 bases removed from V and 2 bases from J, the gap between germline ends came to 9 bases. The CDR3 sequence is 15 residues long. Germline CDR1 SGHVS, CDR2 FQNEAQ. CDR3 nucleotides: TGTGCCAGCAGCTTAGCGGGCATCCCCACAGATACGCAGTATTTT. This codes for CASSLAGIPTDTQYF. Filled out from reference TRBV7-8 and TRBJ2-3, the complete variable domain reads GAGVSQSPRYKVAKRGQDVALRCDPISGHVSLFWYQQALGQGPEFLTYFQNEAQLDKSGLPSDRFFAERPEGSVSTLKIQRTQQEDSAVYLCASSLAGIPTDTQYFGPGTRLTVL.

The rearrangement joins TRBV27 to TRBJ1-6, with D possibly TRBD1 on 5 matching bases. V shed 5 bases and J shed 4 bases, with 12 bases lying between them. This CDR3 comprises 15 residues. Germline lookup yields CDR1 MNHEY and CDR2 SMNVEV (reference sequence). This CDR3 is CASSISGTYNSPLHF. The CDR3 DNA reads as TGTGCCAGCAGTATCTCCGGGACGTATAATTCACCCCTCCACTTT.

The chain couples TRBV7-8 to TRBJ2-3; the D call may be TRBD1 or TRBD2 (5 bases each). This CDR3 comprises 15 residues. Trimming shortened V by 3 bases and J by 4 bases, and 14 bases separated the two germline ends. Germline CDR1 is SGHVS and CDR2 is FQNEAQ. CDR3: CASSFRDPGPDTQYF. DNA for the CDR3: TGTGCCAGCAGCTTTCGGGACCCGGGCCCAGATACGCAGTATTTT.

The chain carries TRBV23-1 and TRBJ1-1; D not certain. TRBV23-1 is marked as an open reading frame, function uncertain. The V end was cut by 3 bases, the J end by 3 bases, with 11 bases between. This CDR3 has 14 residues. CDR3 in amino acids: CASSHLWVDTEAFF. DNA for the CDR3: TGCGCCAGCAGTCACCTATGGGTGGACACTGAAGCTTTCTTT.

The rearrangement links TRBV19 to TRBJ2-7; D is unresolved. Germline-derived CDR1 and CDR2 are LNHDA and SQIVND (reference sequence). This CDR3 has 15 residues. V was shortened by 1 base and J by 0 bases, with 10 bases between the two germline ends. CDR3 sequence: CASSIAGFFSYEQYF. For the CDR3, the DNA is TGTGCCAGTAGTATAGCCGGATTCTTCTCCTACGAGCAGTACTTC. Full variable domain (outside the CDR3, taken from reference TRBV19 and TRBJ2-7): DGGITQSPKYLFRKEGQNVTLSCEQNLNHDAMYWYRQDPGQGLRLIYYSQIVNDFQKGDIAEGYSVSREKKESFPLTVTSAQKNPTAFYLCASSIAGFFSYEQYFGPGTRLTVT.

The CDR3 DNA sequence: TGTGCCACCTCCCGGACTAGCGGGAGGTTCGATGAGCAGTTCTTC. Amino acids: CATSRTSGRFDEQFF. This chain links TRBV19 with TRBJ2-1, with TRBD2 matching over 14 bases. This CDR3 has 15 amino acids. Trimming removed 10 bases from V and 8 bases from J; junction bases left unmatched: 10. CDR1 LNHDA and CDR2 SQIVND come from the germline V gene (reference sequence).

This chain links TRBV7-9 with TRBJ2-5, with a possible D match to TRBD2 (6 bases). Per the germline V gene, CDR1 is SEHNR and CDR2 is FQNEAQ (reference sequence). CDR3 length: 15 residues. The V end lost 4 bases, the J end lost 5 bases, and 17 bases lay between the germline ends. Here the CDR3 reads CASSSPQGGGETQYF. The DNA for the CDR3 is TGTGCCAGCAGCTCCCCTCAGGGAGGAGGGGAGACCCAGTACTTC.

This chain connects TRBV11-2 to TRBJ1-2; 8 bases match TRBD1. The CDR3 spans 15 residues. With 5 bases clipped from V and 3 bases from J, the junction kept 8 bases outside the gene matches. CDR1 and CDR2 from the germline V gene are SGHAT and FQNNGV. CDR3 sequence: CASSPRLGQDYGYTF. The CDR3 DNA follows: TGTGCCAGCAGCCCCCGTTTGGGACAGGACTATGGCTACACCTTC.

The V and J genes are TRBV6-5 and TRBJ2-7; possibly TRBD1 for D (6 bases). Trimming removed 5 bases from V and 2 bases from J, with 13 bases in between. The CDR3 contains 14 residues. The germline gives CDR1 MNHEY, CDR2 SVGAGI. The CDR3 loop is CASSPRQETYEQYF. The CDR3 region has the DNA TGTGCCAGCAGTCCCCGACAGGAGACCTACGAGCAGTACTTC.

This clone appeared a single time. V gene TRBV18 combines with J gene TRBJ1-5; 7 positions agree with TRBD1. The CDR3 is 17 amino acids. The germline CDR1 and CDR2 sequences are KGHSH and LQKENI. V lost 3 bases and J lost 4; bases outside the gene matches: 12. The CDR3 loop is CASSPWDSVPKNQPQHF. CDR3 nucleotide sequence: TGTGCCAGCTCACCCTGGGACAGCGTACCCAAAAATCAGCCCCAGCATTTT.

Written as DNA, the CDR3 is TGTGCCAGCAGCTCCCTTGGGGGCGGCAATGAGCAGTTCTTC. Translating it yields CASSSLGGGNEQFF. V is TRBV7-8 and J is TRBJ2-1; possibly TRBD1 for D (6 bases). Trimming cost V 4 bases and J 6 bases, with 13 bases left between them. CDR3 length: 14 amino acids. Germline assignment: CDR1 SGHVS and CDR2 FQNEAQ.

This chain uses TRBV6-6 with TRBJ2-7; D is undetermined. Germline-derived CDR1 and CDR2 are MNHNY and SVGAGI (reference sequence). The CDR3 totals 12 residues. The V and J ends lost 6 bases and 4 bases respectively, with 10 bases between them. The CDR3 reads CASSISSYEQYF. CDR3 coding DNA: TGTGCCAGCAGCATTAGCTCATACGAGCAGTACTTC.

J is TRBJ1-1 and V is TRBV11-2, with D possibly being TRBD1 (5 bases). The CDR3 covers 16 residues. Germline-derived CDR1 and CDR2 are SGHAT and FQNNGV. The V gene lost 2 bases and the J gene lost 0 bases, with 13 bases spanning the gap. CDR3 region: CASSLIGGTMNTEAFF. CDR3 coding DNA: TGTGCCAGCAGCTTAATAGGCGGGACTATGAACACTGAAGCTTTCTTT.